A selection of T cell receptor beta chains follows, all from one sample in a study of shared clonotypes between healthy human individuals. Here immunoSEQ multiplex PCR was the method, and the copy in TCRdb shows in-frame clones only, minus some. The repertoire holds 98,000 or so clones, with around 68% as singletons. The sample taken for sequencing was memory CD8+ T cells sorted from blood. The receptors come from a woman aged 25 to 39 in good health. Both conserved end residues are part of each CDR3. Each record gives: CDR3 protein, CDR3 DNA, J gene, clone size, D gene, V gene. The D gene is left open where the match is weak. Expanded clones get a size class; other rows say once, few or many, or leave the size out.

CDR3: CASSPAGDRNEQFF
DNA: TGTGCCAGCAGCCCAGCCGGAGACCGTAATGAGCAGTTCTTC
J: TRBJ2-1
size: -
D: -
V: TRBV11-3

CDR3: CASTTGAQPQHF
DNA: TGTGCCAGCACGACCGGGGCTCAGCCCCAGCATTTT
J: TRBJ1-5
size: few
D: -
V: TRBV6-1

CDR3: CAWRTSGPQETQYF
DNA: TGTGCCTGGAGGACTAGCGGGCCACAAGAGACCCAGTACTTC
J: TRBJ2-5
size: -
D: TRBD2
V: TRBV30

CDR3: CASSSGLLGEQYF
DNA: TGTGCCAGCAGTTCCGGACTTCTCGGGGAGCAGTACTTC
J: TRBJ2-7
size: many
D: -
V: TRBV27

CDR3: CASSLLLQTYNEQFF
DNA: TGTGCCAGCAGTTTATTATTACAGACCTACAATGAGCAGTTCTTC
J: TRBJ2-1
size: once
D: -
V: TRBV28

CDR3: CASSQYQGQNKNQPQHF
DNA: TGCGCCAGCAGTCAATATCAGGGTCAGAATAAAAATCAGCCCCAGCATTTT
J: TRBJ1-5
size: -
D: -
V: TRBV23-1

CDR3: CASSLFDSNTEAFF
DNA: TGTGCCAGCAGCTTATTTGACAGCAACACTGAAGCTTTCTTT
J: TRBJ1-1
size: once
D: -
V: TRBV11-2

CDR3: CASRTVSAVNSYNEQFF
DNA: TGTGCCAGCAGGACCGTATCAGCTGTCAACTCCTACAATGAGCAGTTCTTC
J: TRBJ2-1
size: -
D: -
V: TRBV28

CDR3: CATSRDASVIGSEQFF
DNA: TGTGCCACCAGCAGAGATGCAAGCGTCATCGGATCGGAGCAGTTCTTC
J: TRBJ2-1
size: -
D: -
V: TRBV15

CDR3: CAISGREGLAVSYF
DNA: TGTGCCATCAGTGGCCGAGAGGGGCTAGCGGTCTCATACTTC
J: TRBJ2-7
size: -
D: TRBD2
V: TRBV6-1

CDR3: CASSRYGAPLNTQYF
DNA: TGTGCCAGCAGCCGATACGGGGCTCCCCTGAATACGCAGTATTTT
J: TRBJ2-3
size: -
D: -
V: TRBV6-6

CDR3: CASSATAGRDQPQHF
DNA: TGTGCCAGCAGCGCAACCGCAGGGCGTGATCAGCCCCAGCATTTT
J: TRBJ1-5
size: -
D: -
V: TRBV7-9

CDR3: CASSALRQTITPYSNQPQHF
DNA: TGTGCCAGCAGTGCCCTCCGACAGACAATAACCCCTTATAGCAATCAGCCCCAGCATTTT
J: TRBJ1-5
size: -
D: -
V: TRBV6-4

CDR3: CASSLPGPVGAFF
DNA: TGTGCCAGCAGCTTACCGGGCCCCGTGGGAGCTTTCTTT
J: TRBJ1-1
size: -
D: -
V: TRBV5-5

CDR3: CASSVWPGGSITEAFF
DNA: TGTGCCAGCAGCGTTTGGCCAGGGGGCTCAATCACTGAAGCTTTCTTT
J: TRBJ1-1
size: few
D: TRBD1
V: TRBV9

CDR3: CASSNWDGRNYGYTF
DNA: TGTGCCAGCAGTAACTGGGACGGGCGTAACTATGGCTACACCTTC
J: TRBJ1-2
size: few
D: -
V: TRBV13

CDR3: CASSSNQGFSGNTIYF
DNA: TGTGCCAGCAGCTCAAACCAGGGGTTCTCTGGAAACACCATATATTTT
J: TRBJ1-3
size: once
D: -
V: TRBV7-9

CDR3: CASSFGRGYEQYF
DNA: TGTGCCAGCAGTTTCGGCAGGGGGTACGAGCAGTACTTC
J: TRBJ2-7
size: -
D: TRBD1
V: TRBV27

CDR3: CASSPPLGAWGYTF
DNA: TGTGCCAGCTCACCACCCTTAGGGGCTTGGGGCTACACCTTC
J: TRBJ1-2
size: -
D: -
V: TRBV18

CDR3: CASSRAVRREEKLFF
DNA: TGTGCCAGTAGTCGTGCAGTAAGGAGGGAAGAAAAACTGTTTTTT
J: TRBJ1-4
size: -
D: -
V: TRBV19